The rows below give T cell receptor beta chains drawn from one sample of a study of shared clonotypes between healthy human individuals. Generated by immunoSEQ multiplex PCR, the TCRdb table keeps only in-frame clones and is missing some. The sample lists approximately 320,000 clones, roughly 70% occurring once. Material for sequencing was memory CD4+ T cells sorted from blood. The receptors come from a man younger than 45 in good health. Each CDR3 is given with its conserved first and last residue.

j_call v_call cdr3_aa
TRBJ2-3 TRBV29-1 CSVEGAGGTTDTQYF
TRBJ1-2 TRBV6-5 CATRGGLHYGYTF
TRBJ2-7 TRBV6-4 CARRDLLYEQYF
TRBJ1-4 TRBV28 CASSLVGGEEKLFF
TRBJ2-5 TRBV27 CASGPWGGETQYF
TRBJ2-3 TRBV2 CASSEGEDTQYF
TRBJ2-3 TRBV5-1 CASSGGTLSQYF
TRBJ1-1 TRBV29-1 CSAAGQVNTEAFF
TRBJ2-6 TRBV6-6 CASSYPAGANVLTF
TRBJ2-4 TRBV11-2 CASTAGGNIQYF
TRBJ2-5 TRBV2 CATKYQETQYF
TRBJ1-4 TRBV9 CASSVSGQNFEKLFF
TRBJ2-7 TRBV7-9 CASSLGGAGVSYEQYF
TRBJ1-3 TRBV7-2 CASSPGQTRNTIYF
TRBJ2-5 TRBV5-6 CASSRDRASPQETQYF
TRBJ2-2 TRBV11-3 CASSYPRGTSGRAGELFF
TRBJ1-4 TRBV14 CASSPLGGVWEKLFF
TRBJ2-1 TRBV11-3 CASSLGGSNDNEQFF
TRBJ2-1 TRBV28 CASSLGTAVNEQFF
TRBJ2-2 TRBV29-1 CSGRVSANTGELFF
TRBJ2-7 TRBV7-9 CASSFAVEQYF
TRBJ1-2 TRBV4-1 CASSQDPRSHHRGVNYGYTF
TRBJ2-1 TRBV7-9 CASSPVSSGRWNEQFF
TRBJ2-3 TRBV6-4 CASSPGTRTDTQYF
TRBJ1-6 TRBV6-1 CASSGLDNSPLHF
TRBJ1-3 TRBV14 CASSQVSGNTIYF
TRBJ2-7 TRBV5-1 CASSWGRLAGNYEQYF
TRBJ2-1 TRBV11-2 CASSLASGTYNEQFF
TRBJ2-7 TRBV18 CASSPRYEQYF
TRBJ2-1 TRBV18 CASSRPGLANYNEQFF
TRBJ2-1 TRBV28 CASSFSTGPQFF
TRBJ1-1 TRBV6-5 CASSGTGGFTAEAFF